The 28 T cell receptor beta chains listed next were all sequenced from one sample in a study of a mutant IDH1 vaccine in newly diagnosed glioma. As to time point: baseline, week 1 (first vaccination visit). Treatment noted: pre-vaccination baseline after standard-of-care therapy. TCRdb's copy holds only in-frame clones and misses some; the assay was immunoSEQ multiplex PCR. The data show about 67,000 clones, around four fifths seen once. The material sequenced was peripheral blood mononuclear cells (PBMCs), taken from a glioma patient treated with radiotherapy, temozolomide or both. These receptors were collected from a woman between 18 and 30 years old with glioma. Some clones in this sample may be carry-over from other donors' samples.

With regard to this clone: The sample carries other DNA sequences with the same CDR3. The chain has TRBV9 and TRBJ1-1; no definite D call. V was pared by 0 bases and J by 0 bases, with 6 bases between. The CDR3 is 14 amino acids. Germline CDR1 and CDR2: SGDLS and YYNGEE. In DNA, the CDR3 is TGTGCCAGCAGCGTAGGAGGCATGAACACTGAAGCTTTCTTT. It specifies CASSVGGMNTEAFF.

The chain links TRBV7-2 to TRBJ1-6; possible D gene TRBD1, 6 bases. CDR3 length: 13 amino acids. The V end lost 4 bases, the J end lost 9 bases, and 10 bases lay between the germline ends. Germline CDR1 SGHTA, CDR2 FQGNSA. CDR3 bases: TGTGCCAGCAGCTCCGACAGGCCTTCACCCCTCCACTTT. This sequence encodes CASSSDRPSPLHF.

This sequence joins TRBV11-3 and TRBJ1-1; D not resolved. The CDR3 spans 14 residues. Germline V gene lookup returns CDR1 SGHNT and CDR2 YENEEA. Trimming shortened V by 0 bases and J by 4 bases, and 9 bases separated the two germline ends. The CDR3 bases are TGTGCCAGCAGCTTAGAATTCCGTAGCACTGAAGCTTTCTTT. Translating gives CASSLEFRSTEAFF.

The rearrangement joins TRBV27 to TRBJ1-4; the match to TRBD1 covers 10 bases. Losses at the gene ends were 6 bases for V and 7 bases for J; bases not matched to a gene: 5. CDR1 and CDR2 (germline): MNHEY, SMNVEV (reference sequence). CDR3 length: 14 amino acids. The CDR3 DNA follows: TGTGCCAGCAGGACCGGGACAGGGGCTGAAAAACTGTTTTTT. Amino acid sequence: CASRTGTGAEKLFF. The entire variable domain, with the rest obtained from reference TRBV27 and TRBJ1-4, is as follows: EAQVTQNPRYLITVTGKKLTVTCSQNMNHEYMSWYRQDPGLGLRQIYYSMNVEVTDKGDVPEGYKVSRKEKRNFPLILESPSPNQTSLYFCASRTGTGAEKLFFGSGTQLSVL.

This chain joins TRBV4-2 and TRBJ2-2; no clear D gene. Trimming removed 0 bases from V and 9 bases from J, with 11 bases in between. The germline V gene encodes CDR1 LGHNA and CDR2 YNFKEQ. The CDR3 consists of 14 residues. CDR3 sequence: CASSQEGDGRELFF. CDR3 coding DNA: TGTGCCAGCAGCCAAGAGGGTGATGGAAGGGAGCTGTTTTTT.

A few counts support this clone. Within the sample, other DNA sequences also encode this same CDR3. V and J are TRBV9 and TRBJ1-1; D remains ambiguous. Germline-derived CDR1 and CDR2 are SGDLS and YYNGEE. The V gene lost 0 bases and the J gene lost 4 bases, with 7 bases spanning the gap. This CDR3 is built from 13 residues. CDR3 amino acids: CASSVGVGTEAFF. CDR3 nucleotide sequence: TGTGCCAGCAGCGTAGGCGTGGGCACTGAAGCTTTCTTT.

V usage is TRBV30 and J usage is TRBJ2-6; perhaps D is TRBD1 or TRBD2 (5 bases each). The CDR3 has 14 amino acids. V was cut by 6 bases and J by 2 bases, with 11 bases left in between. Germline CDR1 GTSNPN, CDR2 SVGIG (reference sequence). CDR3 loop: CACLSGPGANVLTF. CDR3 bases: TGTGCCTGCCTCTCGGGGCCTGGGGCCAACGTCCTGACTTTC.

The chain links TRBV6-1 to TRBJ1-5; TRBD1 matches 9 bases. The junction had 13 bases not matched to a gene; V was cut back by 3 bases and J by 7 bases. This CDR3 comprises 17 residues. Germline CDR1 reads MNHNS; CDR2 reads SASEGT. The CDR3 reads CASSDHRDRVRGQPQHF. The CDR3 bases are TGTGCCAGCAGTGACCACCGGGACAGGGTTCGTGGGCAGCCCCAGCATTTT.

This chain joins TRBV6-5 and TRBJ1-3; the match to TRBD1 covers 7 bases. Germline assignment: CDR1 MNHEY and CDR2 SVGAGI. The junction had 6 bases not matched to a gene; V was cut back by 5 bases and J by 2 bases. This CDR3 spans 15 amino acids. In DNA form, the CDR3 reads TGTGCCAGCAGTATACACAGGGGAACTGGAAACACCATATATTTT. This sequence encodes CASSIHRGTGNTIYF.

The genes are TRBV7-2 and TRBJ1-3; D ambiguous. Germline V lookup: CDR1 SGHTA, CDR2 FQGNSA. Trimming took 3 bases from V and 4 from J, leaving 10 bases between them. The CDR3 loop spans 14 amino acids. CDR3 region: CASSLTREGNTIYF. The CDR3 region has the DNA TGTGCCAGCAGCTTGACCCGAGAAGGAAACACCATATATTTT.

The genes are TRBV5-6 and TRBJ2-7; no reliable D call. The CDR3 length is 13 residues. With 0 bases removed from V and 4 bases from J, the gap between germline ends came to 8 bases. Germline V lookup: CDR1 SGHDT, CDR2 YYEEEE. Here the CDR3 reads CASSLAPPYEQYF. The DNA of the CDR3 is TGTGCCAGCAGCTTGGCGCCCCCTTACGAGCAGTACTTC.

The V gene is TRBV23-1, the J gene TRBJ1-5; no firm D call. TRBV23-1 is classed as an ORF, of uncertain function. The CDR3 extends over 15 amino acids. The V end lost 3 bases, the J end lost 3 bases, and 12 bases lay between the germline ends. CDR3 nucleotides: TGCGCCAGCAGTCACCCCGAGGGTTTCAATCAGCCCCAGCATTTT. This gives the protein CASSHPEGFNQPQHF.

The chain links TRBV27 to TRBJ2-7, with D possibly matching TRBD2 (6 bases). The germline gives CDR1 MNHEY, CDR2 SMNVEV (reference sequence). CDR3 length equals 15 residues. V lost 0 bases to trimming and J lost 2 bases, with 11 bases between them. The CDR3 DNA sequence: TGTGCCAGCAGTTTATCGCGGGGTGCCGCCTACGAGCAGTACTTC. It codes for CASSLSRGAAYEQYF.

The chain has TRBV11-2 and TRBJ2-3; D unclear. Germline V lookup: CDR1 SGHAT, CDR2 FQNNGV. V lost 7 bases and J lost 1, with 6 bases in between. This CDR3 is built from 12 residues. In DNA form, the CDR3 reads TGTGCCAGCAATGGCGGCACAGATACGCAGTATTTT. This codes for CASNGGTDTQYF.

The chain combines TRBV2 with TRBJ2-7, with 9 bases identical to TRBD1. Germline V gene data show CDR1 as SNHLY and CDR2 as FYNNEI. V was pared by 5 bases and J by 1 base, with 3 bases of the junction left unmatched. This CDR3 spans 14 amino acids. Written as DNA, the CDR3 is TGTGCCAGCAGTTGGGGGACAGGGTCCTACGAGCAGTACTTC. Translating it yields CASSWGTGSYEQYF.

The chain joins TRBV2 to TRBJ2-1; D is perhaps TRBD1 (5 bases). CDR3 size: 14 residues. With 6 bases removed from V and 5 bases from J, the gap between germline ends came to 14 bases. Germline V gene data show CDR1 as SNHLY and CDR2 as FYNNEI. The CDR3 coding sequence is TGTGCCAGCAGGGCCCTGTCACAGGACAATGAGCAGTTCTTC. Translating gives CASRALSQDNEQFF.

The V call is TRBV5-6, the J call TRBJ2-6; the match to TRBD1 covers 11 bases. The V segment lost 0 bases and the J segment 2 bases; nucleotides outside the gene matches: 7. The CDR3 is 19 amino acids. The germline gives CDR1 SGHDT, CDR2 YYEEEE. The CDR3 region is CASSLDGRTGGPGANVLTF. The DNA of the CDR3 is TGTGCCAGCAGCTTGGACGGTCGGACAGGGGGCCCTGGGGCCAACGTCCTGACTTTC.

Only a few counts were recorded for this clone. The rearrangement joins TRBV6-6 to TRBJ1-2, with 7 bases that match TRBD1. The CDR3 loop spans 16 amino acids. The V and J ends lost 2 bases and 5 bases, in that order; junction bases with no gene match: 11. Germline V gives CDR1 MNHNY, CDR2 SVGAGI (reference sequence). The CDR3 spells CASSYQGRDRFYGYTF. The CDR3 DNA is TGTGCCAGCAGTTACCAGGGGCGGGACAGATTTTATGGCTACACCTTC.

V is TRBV6-6 and J is TRBJ2-1, with D perhaps given as TRBD1 or TRBD2 (5 bases each). The CDR3 covers 15 residues. Trimming took 4 bases from V and 0 from J, leaving 10 bases between them. The V gene's germline CDR1 is MNHNY and CDR2 SVGAGI (reference sequence). Here the CDR3 reads CASSFEGSSYNEQFF. The CDR3 bases are TGTGCCAGCAGTTTCGAGGGGAGCTCCTACAATGAGCAGTTCTTC.

The chain employs TRBV29-1 and TRBJ1-3; a possible D gene is TRBD1 (6 bases). CDR3 length equals 15 residues. V shed 7 bases and J shed 0 bases, with 16 bases lying between them. Germline-derived CDR1 and CDR2 are SQVTM and ANQGSEA. The CDR3 DNA reads TGCAGCGCCCTTCAGGGGACCACCTCTGGAAACACCATATATTTT. Residues: CSALQGTTSGNTIYF.

The chain uses TRBV5-1 and TRBJ2-2; 11 positions agree with TRBD2. Germline V lookup: CDR1 SGHRS, CDR2 YFSETQ. The CDR3 is 14 residues long. V trimming: 6 bases; J trimming: 4 bases; junction bases outside the gene matches: 2. The CDR3 region is CASTGLAGTGELFF. In DNA form, the CDR3 reads TGCGCCAGCACCGGACTAGCGGGCACCGGGGAGCTGTTTTTT.

The chain has TRBV6-5 and TRBJ2-2, with a tentative D call TRBD2 (6 bases). The CDR3 loop spans 15 amino acids. Trimming shortened V by 3 bases and J by 8 bases, and 16 bases separated the two germline ends. Per the germline V gene, CDR1 is MNHEY and CDR2 is SVGAGI. The CDR3 DNA follows: TGTGCCAGCAGTTATCAACTAGCTGGGGTGGGGGAGCTGTTTTTT. Protein: CASSYQLAGVGELFF.

The gene calls are TRBV29-1 and TRBJ2-1; 9 nucleotides align to TRBD1. The CDR3 extends over 15 amino acids. Germline lookup yields CDR1 SQVTM and CDR2 ANQGSEA. The V segment lost 2 bases and the J segment 2 bases; nucleotides outside the gene matches: 4. This CDR3 reads CSVERTGDPYNEQFF. The CDR3 nucleotides are TGCAGCGTTGAAAGGACAGGGGATCCCTACAATGAGCAGTTCTTC.

This clone occurred once. The chain joins TRBV2 to TRBJ1-5; D ambiguous. CDR1 is SNHLY and CDR2 is FYNNEI in the germline V gene. The CDR3 contains 13 residues. Trimming cost V 6 bases and J 6 bases, with 12 bases left between them. The chain's CDR3 is CASRGSFTQPQHF. CDR3 coding DNA: TGTGCCAGCAGAGGGAGTTTCACTCAGCCCCAGCATTTT.

The J gene is TRBJ1-2, the V gene TRBV10-1; weak D call: TRBD1 (6 bases). With 2 bases removed from V and 3 bases from J, the gap between germline ends came to 13 bases. The CDR3 has 15 residues. Per germline, CDR1 WNHNN and CDR2 SYGVQD (reference sequence). The CDR3 bases are TGCGCCAGCAGTGAGGACTCGACAGGAGACTATGGCTACACCTTC. Translating gives CASSEDSTGDYGYTF.

V is TRBV27 and J is TRBJ1-1; no firm D call. V lost 2 bases to trimming and J lost 2 bases, with 6 bases between them. The CDR3 has 13 amino acids. Germline CDR1 is MNHEY and CDR2 is SMNVEV (reference sequence). CDR3 sequence: CASSLGSNTEAFF. The DNA for the CDR3 is TGTGCCAGCAGTTTAGGGAGTAACACTGAAGCTTTCTTT.

This clone came up a few times. This chain joins TRBV11-3 and TRBJ2-7; the match to TRBD2 covers 7 bases. The germline CDR1 and CDR2 sequences are SGHNT and YENEEA. The ends lost 1 base at V and 2 bases at J; junction bases unmatched: 8. The CDR3 runs 16 residues. CDR3 DNA sequence: TGTGCCAGCAGCTTAGCCCCAAGCGGGACCGCCTACGAGCAGTACTTC. It codes for CASSLAPSGTAYEQYF.

V and J are TRBV19 and TRBJ1-2; possibly TRBD1 for D (6 bases). This CDR3 has 15 amino acids. Germline values: CDR1 LNHDA, CDR2 SQIVND (reference sequence). Trimming shortened V by 0 bases and J by 8 bases, and 16 bases separated the two germline ends. This CDR3 is CASSIDHRAVGGYTF. CDR3 coding DNA: TGTGCCAGTAGTATAGATCACAGGGCGGTTGGGGGCTACACCTTC.